This TCR beta chain was captured in a study of control samples from healthy donors and cancer patients. Measured with immunoSEQ multiplex PCR; TCRdb has only the in-frame clones, and not every one. Seen here are 170,000 or so clones, 90% to 95% observed once, and the top ten hold around 1.5%. V was shortened by 0 bases and J by 0 bases, with 7 bases between the two germline ends. Germline lookup yields CDR1 SGDLS and CDR2 YYNGEE. The CDR3 is 15 residues long. Sequencing was performed on blood. This chain connects TRBV9 to TRBJ1-3; D remains ambiguous. The receptor comes from a woman aged 18-29 years in good health. CDR3 sequence: CASSVVAGSGNTIYF. DNA of the CDR3: TGTGCCAGCAGCGTAGTCGCCGGCTCTGGAAACACCATATATTTT.